Listed below are T cell receptor beta chains from one sample, sequenced in a study of T-cell reconstitution after alpha-beta-depleted transplantation in children. TCRdb ran MiXCR on the PCR reads and lists one entry per CDR3 protein. The data hold some 460,000 distinct CDR3 sequences, with around 15% observed a single time. This sample comprised PBMCs, mostly from graft donor cells, obtained 360 days after TCRalphabeta/CD19-depleted stem cell transplant. The source is a boy under two years old who had a stem cell transplant for Wiskott-Aldrich syndrome, so the T cells may come from the graft donor. Each CDR3 is given with its conserved first and last residue. A D gene is named only where the DNA matches it firmly. Size is stated for part of the rows, as once, few or many counts, or as a class when the clone is expanded.

J,V,D,size,CDR3,DNA
TRBJ1-5,TRBV27,.,few,CASSLTGPGVGGNQPQHF,TGTGCCAGCAGTTTAACCGGTCCGGGGGTGGGGGGCAATCAGCCCCAGCATTTT
TRBJ2-5,TRBV25-1,.,many,CASSRQGGQETQYF,TGTGCCAGCAGTCGACAGGGAGGGCAAGAGACCCAGTACTTC
TRBJ2-6,TRBV7-9,.,few,CASSLGYHSGANVLTF,TGTGCCAGCAGCTTAGGCTACCACTCTGGGGCCAACGTCCTGACTTTC
TRBJ2-7,TRBV15,.,many,CAFPAGQRPYEQYF,TGTGCCTTTCCCGCGGGACAGAGACCCTACGAGCAGTACTTC
TRBJ2-7,TRBV7-2,.,many,CASSLVVFNEQYF,TGTGCCAGCAGCTTGGTAGTTTTTAACGAGCAGTACTTC
TRBJ2-3,TRBV5-1,TRBD2,.,CASSSGTRNGRATQYF,TGCGCCAGCAGCTCCGGGACTAGGAATGGCCGGGCTACGCAGTATTTT
TRBJ2-2,TRBV13,.,few,CASSLRRLGRPNTGELFF,TGTGCCAGCAGCTTAAGGAGGTTAGGCAGGCCTAACACCGGGGAGCTGTTTTTT
TRBJ2-1,TRBV20-1,.,few,CSARGWGQGISSGRNEQFF,TGCAGTGCTAGAGGGTGGGGACAGGGGATCTCTAGCGGGAGAAATGAGCAGTTCTTC
TRBJ2-1,TRBV24-1,TRBD2,.,CATSDTSGAYNEQFF,TGTGCCACCAGTGATACTAGCGGGGCCTACAATGAGCAGTTCTTC
TRBJ2-3,TRBV5-5,.,few,CASSLWDTSDTQYF,TGTGCCAGCAGCTTGTGGGACACATCAGATACGCAGTATTTT
TRBJ2-3,TRBV2,TRBD2,few,CASSARSGTTDTQYF,TGTGCCAGCAGTGCCAGGAGCGGGACCACAGATACGCAGTATTTT
TRBJ2-1,TRBV4-1,.,many,CASSADSPPYNEQFF,TGCGCCAGCAGCGCAGACAGTCCGCCTTACAATGAGCAGTTCTTC
TRBJ1-2,TRBV12-3/TRBV12-4,.,.,CASSFGASNYGYTF,TGTGCCAGCAGTTTCGGGGCCTCTAACTATGGCTACACCTTC
TRBJ2-6,TRBV5-1,.,few,CASSLADFRAGANVLTF,TGCGCCAGCAGCTTGGCCGATTTCCGGGCTGGGGCCAACGTCCTGACTTTC
TRBJ2-1,TRBV5-1,.,few,CASLPTPWVLNNEQFF,TGCGCCAGCCTCCCCACCCCGTGGGTCCTTAACAATGAGCAGTTCTTC
TRBJ2-1,TRBV7-9,.,few,CASSLVVPNEQFF,TGTGCCAGCAGCTTAGTAGTGCCCAATGAGCAGTTCTTC
TRBJ2-1,TRBV28,.,few,CASSSDGGLRSYNEQFF,TGTGCCAGCAGTTCAGACGGTGGTTTACGCTCCTACAATGAGCAGTTCTTC
TRBJ1-4,TRBV28,.,many,CASSLSEKLFF,TGTGCCAGCAGTCTAAGTGAAAAACTGTTTTTT
TRBJ2-4,TRBV2,.,few,CASAGGAKNIQYF,TGTGCCAGTGCGGGTGGGGCCAAAAACATTCAGTACTTC
TRBJ2-7,TRBV5-1,.,.,CASSLYRDSNSYEQYF,TGCGCCAGCAGCTTGTACCGGGACTCAAATTCCTACGAGCAGTACTTC
TRBJ2-2,TRBV4-3,.,.,CASSHLANTGELFF,TGCGCCAGCAGCCATTTGGCGAACACCGGGGAGCTGTTTTTT
TRBJ2-3,TRBV2,.,.,CASSEVRGDTDTQYF,TGTGCCAGCAGTGAAGTCCGCGGGGACACAGATACGCAGTATTTT
TRBJ2-7,TRBV5-1,TRBD1,few,CASSSARDSRPIRYEQYF,TGCGCCAGCAGCTCCGCCCGGGACAGTAGGCCCATTCGATACGAGCAGTACTTC
TRBJ2-7,TRBV4-1,.,few,CASRSFGGSHSYEQYF,TGCGCCAGCAGGTCGTTCGGGGGTTCCCACTCCTACGAGCAGTACTTC
TRBJ2-7,TRBV15,TRBD1,.,CATSRELRTGFYEQYF,TGTGCCACCAGCAGAGAGTTGAGGACAGGGTTTTACGAGCAGTACTTC
TRBJ1-1,TRBV5-1,.,many,CASSSGGVNTEAFF,TGCGCCAGCAGCTCCGGGGGGGTGAACACTGAAGCTTTCTTT
TRBJ2-7,TRBV7-2,TRBD2,few,CASSELAGGIEQYF,TGTGCCAGCAGCGAACTAGCGGGAGGGATCGAGCAGTACTTC
TRBJ1-1,TRBV5-6,.,.,CASSLRTRGAEAFF,TGTGCCAGCAGCTTGAGAACTCGAGGGGCTGAAGCTTTCTTT
TRBJ2-1,TRBV7-9,.,.,CASSLERGTHYNEQFF,TGTGCCAGCAGCTTAGAGCGAGGGACGCATTACAATGAGCAGTTCTTC
TRBJ2-1,TRBV5-1,TRBD2,.,CASSLGLAPFLSYNEQFF,TGCGCCAGCAGCTTGGGACTAGCCCCGTTCCTCTCCTACAATGAGCAGTTCTTC
TRBJ2-7,TRBV28,.,.,CASSWVGRTYEQYF,TGTGCCAGCAGTTGGGTGGGGAGAACCTACGAGCAGTACTTC
TRBJ1-2,TRBV10-3,TRBD1,.,CAISGQGGYGYTF,TGTGCCATCAGTGGACAGGGCGGCTATGGCTACACCTTC
TRBJ1-4,TRBV12-3/TRBV12-4,.,.,CASSLRQPTNEKLFF,TGTGCCAGCAGTTTGAGACAGCCAACTAATGAAAAACTGTTTTTT
TRBJ2-2,TRBV6-1,.,.,CASSPSGNRGLFF,TGTGCCAGCAGCCCCTCGGGAAATCGGGGGCTGTTTTTT
TRBJ2-1,TRBV5-1,.,few,CASSLFAGSSYNEQFF,TGCGCCAGCAGCTTGTTCGCAGGGAGCTCCTACAATGAGCAGTTCTTC
TRBJ2-2,TRBV2,.,.,CASSEGVGNGELFF,TGTGCCAGCAGTGAGGGAGTAGGGAACGGGGAGCTGTTTTTT
TRBJ2-2,TRBV11-2,TRBD2,.,CASSLGTSGRRVGGELFF,TGTGCCAGCAGCTTAGGGACTAGCGGGAGGCGTGTCGGCGGGGAGCTGTTTTTT
TRBJ2-7,TRBV20-1,TRBD2,few,CSALAGGSYEQYF,TGCAGTGCACTAGCGGGGGGGTCCTACGAGCAGTACTTC
TRBJ1-2,TRBV3-1,TRBD1,few,CASSQTGGRGSGYTF,TGTGCCAGCAGCCAAACAGGGGGTAGGGGTAGTGGCTACACCTTC
TRBJ2-3,TRBV10-1,.,.,CASSEAGTRTDTQYF,TGCGCCAGCAGTGAGGCGGGGACCCGCACAGATACGCAGTATTTT
TRBJ2-1,TRBV24-1,.,few,CATSVRTEQFF,TGTGCCACCAGTGTCAGGACTGAGCAGTTCTTC
TRBJ1-2,TRBV20-1,.,.,CSAEATAANYGYTF,TGCAGTGCTGAGGCGACAGCCGCTAACTATGGCTACACCTTC
TRBJ1-2,TRBV5-1,.,.,CASSPGSWGTYGYTF,TGCGCCAGCAGCCCAGGGTCTTGGGGCACCTATGGCTACACCTTC
TRBJ2-1,TRBV5-1,TRBD2,.,CASSWGLAGYNEQFF,TGCGCCAGCAGCTGGGGACTAGCGGGATACAATGAGCAGTTCTTC
TRBJ2-5,TRBV12-3/TRBV12-4,.,.,CASSLGDFRQETQYF,TGTGCCAGCAGTTTAGGGGACTTTCGCCAAGAGACCCAGTACTTC
TRBJ2-1,TRBV7-9,.,.,CASSLGRWANEQFF,TGTGCCAGCAGCTTAGGACGATGGGCAAATGAGCAGTTCTTC
TRBJ2-1,TRBV7-9,TRBD1,.,CASSLGDRALDEQFF,TGTGCCAGCAGCTTAGGGGACAGGGCTCTCGATGAGCAGTTCTTC